These 10 T cell receptor beta chains were all obtained from the same sample, sequenced in a study of technical replicates of blood from several donors. Some clones are missing from TCRdb's copy, which holds only in-frame ones; the method was immunoSEQ multiplex PCR. Here the sample spans around 61,000 clones, roughly 97% being singletons. Specimen: T cells isolated from PBMCs. These receptors were obtained from a human donor in good health.

This chain joins TRBV4-2 and TRBJ1-2; perhaps TRBD1 as D (5 bases). Between the trimmed V and J ends, which lost 2 bases and 2 bases, there was a span of 15 bases. Germline values: CDR1 LGHNA, CDR2 YNFKEQ. This CDR3 has 16 amino acids. The CDR3 DNA sequence: TGTGCCAGCAGCCAACAAGGGGCGCAAGGAAACTATGGCTACACCTTC. Its translation: CASSQQGAQGNYGYTF.

CDR3 sequence reads: CASSLGQGNQPQHF. DNA of the CDR3: TGTGCCAGCAGCTTAGGGCAGGGGAATCAGCCCCAGCATTTT. The gene calls are TRBV7-2 and TRBJ1-5; possibly TRBD1 for D (6 bases). The V end was cut by 1 base, the J end by 4 bases, with 8 bases between. CDR1 is SGHTA, CDR2 FQGNSA, per germline. The length of the CDR3 is 14 residues.

The chain's CDR3 is CASSEQGASSYEQYF. The CDR3 DNA sequence: TGTGCCAGCAGTGAACAGGGGGCCAGCTCCTACGAGCAGTACTTC. The chain combines TRBV6-1 with TRBJ2-7, with TRBD1 identical over 8 bases. Germline CDR1 and CDR2: MNHNS and SASEGT. V lost 2 bases to trimming and J lost 0 bases; unmatched junction nucleotides: 3. This CDR3 has 15 amino acids.

The chain employs TRBV7-9 and TRBJ2-7; 9 bases line up with TRBD1. The CDR3 extends over 15 amino acids. Germline V gives CDR1 SEHNR, CDR2 FQNEAQ (reference sequence). V was pared by 4 bases and J by 2 bases, with 6 bases of the junction left unmatched. CDR3 sequence reads: CASSSYRGLPYEQYF. The CDR3 DNA is TGTGCCAGCAGCTCATACAGGGGGCTCCCCTACGAGCAGTACTTC. The full variable domain, its missing parts supplied by reference TRBV7-9 and TRBJ2-7, is DTGVSQNPRHKITKRGQNVTFRCDPISEHNRLYWYRQTLGQGPEFLTYFQNEAQLEKSRLLSDRFSAERPKGSFSTLEIQRTEQGDSAMYLCASSSYRGLPYEQYFGPGTRLTVT.

This chain uses TRBV28 with TRBJ2-3; TRBD2 matches at 13 bases. CDR3 size: 20 residues. V gave up 2 bases and J gave up 0 bases; unmatched junction bases: 11. The germline gives CDR1 MDHEN, CDR2 SYDVKM. The CDR3 DNA sequence: TGTGCCAGCAGTTTACTCCCGGGACTAGCGGGAACACCTAGCACAGATACGCAGTATTTT. Translating gives CASSLLPGLAGTPSTDTQYF.

This clone was counted a single time. This chain connects TRBV30 to TRBJ1-6; D gene ambiguous. The germline V gene has CDR1 GTSNPN and CDR2 SVGIG (reference sequence). Trimming left V 0 bases short and J 9 bases short, with 3 bases between. The CDR3 loop spans 11 amino acids. The CDR3 reads CAWSVLSPLHF. CDR3 DNA sequence: TGTGCCTGGAGTGTACTTTCACCCCTCCACTTT.

V usage is TRBV6-5 and J usage is TRBJ2-5; a possible D gene is TRBD2 (6 bases). Germline V gene data show CDR1 as MNHEY and CDR2 as SVGAGI. Trimming took 7 bases from V and 0 from J, leaving 9 bases between them. The CDR3 extends over 13 amino acids. The CDR3 region is CASKGLYQETQYF. The CDR3 bases are TGTGCCAGCAAAGGACTATACCAAGAGACCCAGTACTTC.

The V call is TRBV6-5, the J call TRBJ2-7; 7 nucleotides match TRBD2. The junction had 5 bases not matched to a gene; V was cut back by 1 base and J by 2 bases. The CDR3 covers 15 residues. Germline lookup yields CDR1 MNHEY and CDR2 SVGAGI. CDR3 region: CASSYLVAGTYEQYF. CDR3 DNA sequence: TGTGCCAGCAGTTACTTGGTAGCGGGCACCTACGAGCAGTACTTC.

This rearrangement joins TRBV12-5 to TRBJ2-5; D unclear. This CDR3 has 14 amino acids. The germline V gene has CDR1 LGHNT and CDR2 FRNRAP. The ends were cut back, 0 bases at V and 4 bases at J, with 9 bases in the middle. CDR3 amino acids: CASGLVTNGETQYF. CDR3 coding DNA: TGTGCTAGTGGTTTGGTAACGAACGGAGAGACCCAGTACTTC.

On this clone itself: In the same sample, other DNA sequences code for this CDR3. V is TRBV11-3 and J is TRBJ2-7; a possible D gene is TRBD1 (5 bases). CDR3 length: 14 amino acids. Trimming left V 1 base short and J 0 bases short, with 7 bases between. Germline-derived CDR1 and CDR2 are SGHNT and YENEEA. For the CDR3, the DNA is TGTGCCAGCAGCTTAGGGGGCAGCTCCTACGAGCAGTACTTC. Translating gives CASSLGGSSYEQYF. The full variable domain, with the rest looked up from reference TRBV11-3 and TRBJ2-7, is EAGVVQSPRYKIIEKKQPVAFWCNPISGHNTLYWYLQNLGQGPELLIRYENEEAVDDSQLPKDRFSAERLKGVDSTLKIQPAELGDSAVYLCASSLGGSSYEQYFGPGTRLTVT.